These T cell receptor beta chains were read from a single sample in a study of blood T cell repertoires in COVID-19. Assay: immunoSEQ multiplex PCR; the TCRdb copy retains only in-frame clones and omits some. The table lists 150,000 to 200,000 clones, roughly 70% of them singletons. Sequencing was carried out using peripheral blood. These receptors were taken from an elderly woman with acute or convalescent COVID-19. CDR3s include the opening cysteine and the closing phenylalanine or tryptophan. Fields, in order: D gene, clone size, J gene, V gene, CDR3 protein, CDR3 DNA. A D gene is named only where the DNA matches it firmly. Clone size is not always given. Where it is, it says once, few, many or a class for expanded clones.

d_call: TRBD2
clone_size: .
j_call: TRBJ2-1
v_call: TRBV10-2
cdr3_aa: CASELSGRAGNEQFF
cdr3_nt: TGCGCCAGCGAACTTAGCGGGAGGGCGGGAAATGAGCAGTTCTTC

d_call: .
clone_size: .
j_call: TRBJ2-2
v_call: TRBV11-3
cdr3_aa: CASSPGRGFGAGELFF
cdr3_nt: TGTGCCAGCAGCCCTGGCCGTGGATTCGGGGCCGGGGAGCTGTTTTTT

d_call: .
clone_size: .
j_call: TRBJ2-5
v_call: TRBV5-4
cdr3_aa: CASSLGGQKETQYF
cdr3_nt: TGTGCCAGCAGCTTGGGTGGGCAAAAAGAGACCCAGTACTTC

d_call: .
clone_size: .
j_call: TRBJ2-5
v_call: TRBV28
cdr3_aa: CASSLPLNLGTTETQYF
cdr3_nt: TGTGCCAGCAGCTTACCCTTAAATCTGGGGACAACCGAGACCCAGTACTTC

d_call: TRBD1
clone_size: .
j_call: TRBJ2-7
v_call: TRBV27
cdr3_aa: CASSTQNRGLIYEQYF
cdr3_nt: TGTGCCAGCAGTACCCAAAACAGGGGGCTGATTTACGAGCAGTACTTC

d_call: TRBD2
clone_size: .
j_call: TRBJ2-1
v_call: TRBV9
cdr3_aa: CASSEGLVNEQFF
cdr3_nt: TGTGCCAGCAGCGAGGGACTAGTCAATGAGCAGTTCTTC

d_call: TRBD1
clone_size: few
j_call: TRBJ2-2
v_call: TRBV7-9
cdr3_aa: CASSSTGVAGELFF
cdr3_nt: TGTGCCAGCAGCTCCACAGGGGTGGCCGGGGAGCTGTTTTTT

d_call: TRBD1
clone_size: .
j_call: TRBJ2-7
v_call: TRBV5-5
cdr3_aa: CASRFGQDSYEQYF
cdr3_nt: TGTGCCAGCAGGTTTGGACAGGATAGCTACGAGCAGTACTTC

d_call: TRBD1
clone_size: .
j_call: TRBJ2-1
v_call: TRBV9
cdr3_aa: CASSTGTGSRVDEQFF
cdr3_nt: TGTGCCAGCAGCACCGGGACAGGGAGTAGGGTCGATGAGCAGTTCTTC

d_call: .
clone_size: .
j_call: TRBJ2-3
v_call: TRBV11-2
cdr3_aa: CASSKQDTDTQYF
cdr3_nt: TGTGCCAGCAGCAAACAAGACACAGATACGCAGTATTTT

d_call: .
clone_size: few
j_call: TRBJ2-1
v_call: TRBV25-1
cdr3_aa: CASSQQGPNEQFF
cdr3_nt: TGTGCCAGCAGCCAACAGGGTCCGAATGAGCAGTTCTTC

d_call: .
clone_size: .
j_call: TRBJ2-2
v_call: TRBV14
cdr3_aa: CASNTGGDWTGELFF
cdr3_nt: TGTGCCAGCAATACAGGCGGGGACTGGACCGGGGAGCTGTTTTTT

d_call: TRBD2
clone_size: .
j_call: TRBJ2-7
v_call: TRBV7-7
cdr3_aa: CASSQTSGREYEQYF
cdr3_nt: TGTGCCAGCAGCCAGACTAGCGGGAGGGAATACGAGCAGTACTTC

d_call: TRBD1
clone_size: .
j_call: TRBJ2-2
v_call: TRBV30
cdr3_aa: CAWGTGGDRELFF
cdr3_nt: TGTGCCTGGGGGACAGGGGGCGACCGGGAGCTGTTTTTT

d_call: TRBD1
clone_size: .
j_call: TRBJ1-1
v_call: TRBV12-3/TRBV12-4
cdr3_aa: CASSKTGVAFF
cdr3_nt: TGTGCCAGCAGTAAAACAGGGGTTGCTTTCTTT

d_call: TRBD2
clone_size: .
j_call: TRBJ2-7
v_call: TRBV28
cdr3_aa: CASSFKTTSDSYEQYF
cdr3_nt: TGTGCCAGCAGTTTTAAAACCACTAGCGACTCCTACGAGCAGTACTTC

d_call: TRBD2
clone_size: .
j_call: TRBJ2-7
v_call: TRBV28
cdr3_aa: CASSELAETYEQYF
cdr3_nt: TGTGCCAGCAGCGAACTAGCGGAGACTTACGAGCAGTACTTC

d_call: TRBD1
clone_size: .
j_call: TRBJ1-2
v_call: TRBV20-1
cdr3_aa: CSASLQDRVGGYTF
cdr3_nt: TGCAGTGCTAGTTTACAGGACAGGGTGGGTGGCTACACCTTC

d_call: TRBD2
clone_size: .
j_call: TRBJ2-3
v_call: TRBV19
cdr3_aa: CASSRSGGNTDTQYF
cdr3_nt: TGTGCCAGTAGTAGAAGCGGGGGAAACACAGATACGCAGTATTTT

d_call: TRBD2
clone_size: .
j_call: TRBJ2-1
v_call: TRBV7-9
cdr3_aa: CASSPTSGSSYNEQFF
cdr3_nt: TGTGCCAGCAGCCCCACTAGCGGGAGCTCCTACAATGAGCAGTTCTTC

d_call: .
clone_size: .
j_call: TRBJ1-4
v_call: TRBV10-3
cdr3_aa: CAISESRGDTAEKLFF
cdr3_nt: TGTGCCATCAGTGAGTCGCGAGGGGACACCGCTGAAAAACTGTTTTTT

d_call: TRBD2
clone_size: .
j_call: TRBJ2-7
v_call: TRBV30
cdr3_aa: CAWSRLATYEQYF
cdr3_nt: TGTGCCTGGAGCCGACTAGCGACCTACGAGCAGTACTTC

d_call: TRBD2
clone_size: .
j_call: TRBJ2-7
v_call: TRBV27
cdr3_aa: CASSFYGLGPGEQYF
cdr3_nt: TGTGCCAGCAGTTTTTATGGACTAGGGCCAGGGGAGCAGTACTTC

d_call: .
clone_size: .
j_call: TRBJ1-6
v_call: TRBV24-1
cdr3_aa: CATSRGLGSPLHF
cdr3_nt: TGTGCCACCAGTAGGGGACTGGGCTCACCCCTCCACTTT

d_call: .
clone_size: .
j_call: TRBJ1-3
v_call: TRBV29-1
cdr3_aa: CSVGGGTSSGNTIYF
cdr3_nt: TGCAGCGTTGGCGGGGGGACGAGCTCTGGAAACACCATATATTTT

d_call: .
clone_size: .
j_call: TRBJ2-7
v_call: TRBV4-3
cdr3_aa: CASSQVPGEQYF
cdr3_nt: TGCGCCAGCAGCCAAGTGCCCGGGGAGCAGTACTTC

d_call: TRBD1
clone_size: .
j_call: TRBJ1-4
v_call: TRBV20-1
cdr3_aa: CSASPGTGGNEKLFF
cdr3_nt: TGCAGTGCTAGTCCCGGGACAGGGGGAAATGAAAAACTGTTTTTT

d_call: .
clone_size: .
j_call: TRBJ1-1
v_call: TRBV27
cdr3_aa: CASGRTGGAEAFF
cdr3_nt: TGTGCCAGCGGCCGGACCGGGGGGGCTGAAGCTTTCTTT

d_call: TRBD1
clone_size: few
j_call: TRBJ1-6
v_call: TRBV2
cdr3_aa: CASSGDRVSSYNSPLHF
cdr3_nt: TGTGCCAGCAGTGGGGACAGGGTGAGCTCCTATAATTCACCCCTCCACTTT

d_call: TRBD2
clone_size: many
j_call: TRBJ2-5
v_call: TRBV5-4
cdr3_aa: CASSLGLAGALQETQYF
cdr3_nt: TGTGCCAGCAGCTTGGGGCTAGCGGGAGCCCTTCAAGAGACCCAGTACTTC

d_call: TRBD2
clone_size: .
j_call: TRBJ2-2
v_call: TRBV6-6
cdr3_aa: CASSYSAGVLSGELFF
cdr3_nt: TGTGCCAGCAGTTACTCGGCGGGAGTTCTCAGCGGGGAGCTGTTTTTT

d_call: .
clone_size: .
j_call: TRBJ1-5
v_call: TRBV11-2
cdr3_aa: CASSLEYNQPQHF
cdr3_nt: TGTGCCAGCAGCCTCGAGTACAATCAGCCCCAGCATTTT

d_call: TRBD2
clone_size: .
j_call: TRBJ2-5
v_call: TRBV5-8
cdr3_aa: CASSPGTSGQETQYF
cdr3_nt: TGTGCCAGCAGCCCAGGGACTAGCGGCCAAGAGACCCAGTACTTC

d_call: .
clone_size: .
j_call: TRBJ2-5
v_call: TRBV19
cdr3_aa: CASSITGTPLETQYF
cdr3_nt: TGTGCCAGTAGTATTACCGGGACTCCGTTGGAGACCCAGTACTTC

d_call: .
clone_size: .
j_call: TRBJ2-5
v_call: TRBV27
cdr3_aa: CASSSPSPHDF
cdr3_nt: TGTGCCAGCAGTTCACCTAGTCCACATGACTTC

d_call: .
clone_size: .
j_call: TRBJ2-1
v_call: TRBV7-3
cdr3_aa: CASSMAAVASYNEQFF
cdr3_nt: TGTGCCAGCAGCATGGCGGCGGTGGCCTCCTACAATGAGCAGTTCTTC

d_call: .
clone_size: .
j_call: TRBJ2-6
v_call: TRBV5-1
cdr3_aa: CASSDYSRANVLTF
cdr3_nt: TGCGCCAGCAGTGATTACTCTAGGGCCAACGTCCTGACTTTC

d_call: .
clone_size: .
j_call: TRBJ1-2
v_call: TRBV28
cdr3_aa: CASSLEGLSDGYTF
cdr3_nt: TGTGCCAGCAGTTTGGAGGGCTTATCCGATGGCTACACCTTC

d_call: .
clone_size: .
j_call: TRBJ1-1
v_call: TRBV5-1
cdr3_aa: CASSLETYMNTEAFF
cdr3_nt: TGCGCCAGCAGCTTGGAGACATACATGAACACTGAAGCTTTCTTT

d_call: TRBD1
clone_size: .
j_call: TRBJ1-5
v_call: TRBV5-1
cdr3_aa: CASSEGTGSNQPQHF
cdr3_nt: TGCGCCAGCAGCGAGGGGACAGGTAGCAATCAGCCCCAGCATTTT

d_call: .
clone_size: .
j_call: TRBJ1-2
v_call: TRBV28
cdr3_aa: CASSLSPPGYGYTF
cdr3_nt: TGTGCCAGCAGTTTATCACCGCCCGGCTATGGCTACACCTTC

d_call: .
clone_size: .
j_call: TRBJ1-3
v_call: TRBV10-3
cdr3_aa: CAISEPGSGNTIYF
cdr3_nt: TGTGCCATCAGTGAACCCGGCTCTGGAAACACCATATATTTT

d_call: .
clone_size: .
j_call: TRBJ2-7
v_call: TRBV19
cdr3_aa: CASSIMWDGSSYEQYF
cdr3_nt: TGTGCCAGTAGTATAATGTGGGACGGGAGCTCCTACGAGCAGTACTTC

d_call: TRBD1
clone_size: .
j_call: TRBJ1-6
v_call: TRBV3-1/TRBV3-2
cdr3_aa: CASSRQGANSPLHF
cdr3_nt: TGTGCCAGCAGCCGCCAGGGGGCTAATTCACCCCTCCACTTT

d_call: TRBD1
clone_size: .
j_call: TRBJ1-4
v_call: TRBV11-2
cdr3_aa: CASSLGQGTSELFF
cdr3_nt: TGTGCCAGCAGCCTGGGACAGGGAACTTCCGAACTGTTTTTT

d_call: TRBD2
clone_size: .
j_call: TRBJ2-1
v_call: TRBV18
cdr3_aa: CASSPVASGTPNEQFF
cdr3_nt: TGTGCCAGCTCACCGGTAGCAAGCGGGACTCCCAATGAGCAGTTCTTC

d_call: TRBD1
clone_size: .
j_call: TRBJ1-5
v_call: TRBV2
cdr3_aa: CASSGQGVGQPQHF
cdr3_nt: TGTGCCAGCAGTGGACAGGGGGTGGGACAGCCCCAGCATTTT

d_call: .
clone_size: .
j_call: TRBJ2-7
v_call: TRBV6-6
cdr3_aa: CASTADSDEQYF
cdr3_nt: TGTGCCAGCACCGCGGACTCCGACGAGCAGTACTTC

d_call: TRBD1
clone_size: .
j_call: TRBJ1-1
v_call: TRBV4-1
cdr3_aa: CASGRGYGGATEAFF
cdr3_nt: TGCGCCAGCGGCAGGGGGTACGGGGGGGCAACTGAAGCTTTCTTT

d_call: .
clone_size: .
j_call: TRBJ2-1
v_call: TRBV4-3
cdr3_aa: CASSLTLANNEQFF
cdr3_nt: TGCGCCAGCAGCCTTACCCTAGCGAACAATGAGCAGTTCTTC

d_call: .
clone_size: .
j_call: TRBJ2-1
v_call: TRBV2
cdr3_aa: CASAENNEQFF
cdr3_nt: TGTGCCAGCGCCGAGAACAATGAGCAGTTCTTC

d_call: TRBD2
clone_size: once
j_call: TRBJ2-7
v_call: TRBV28
cdr3_aa: CATTLAGEAYEQYF
cdr3_nt: TGTGCCACCACTCTAGCGGGGGAAGCCTACGAGCAGTACTTC

d_call: .
clone_size: .
j_call: TRBJ2-5
v_call: TRBV30
cdr3_aa: CAWSVTGAETQYF
cdr3_nt: TGTGCCTGGAGTGTAACGGGTGCGGAGACCCAGTACTTC